The rows below give T cell receptor beta chains drawn from one sample of a study of blood T cell repertoires in COVID-19. The assay was immunoSEQ multiplex PCR, and TCRdb's table has in-frame clones only and misses some. This table has about 290,000 clones, around nine tenths appearing once. The sequencing input was peripheral blood. These receptors were taken from a woman younger than 45 with COVID-19, enrolled during active disease. Both conserved end residues are part of each CDR3. The order of the fields is J gene, D gene, V gene, clone size, CDR3 DNA, CDR3 protein. The D gene is left open where the match is weak. Size is stated for part of the rows, as once, few or many counts, or as a class when the clone is expanded.

j_call: TRBJ1-3
d_call: NA
v_call: TRBV2
clone_size: NA
cdr3_nt: TGTGCCAGCAGTGACCCAACCTCCGACAGTGGCACTGGAAACACCATATATTTT
cdr3_aa: CASSDPTSDSGTGNTIYF

j_call: TRBJ2-7
d_call: TRBD1
v_call: TRBV20-1
clone_size: NA
cdr3_nt: TGCAGTGCTAGTGGGGACAGGGCATACGAGCAGTACTTC
cdr3_aa: CSASGDRAYEQYF

j_call: TRBJ1-1
d_call: NA
v_call: TRBV5-4
clone_size: few
cdr3_nt: TGTGCCAGCAGCTTAGGTCTACAGGAGGAAGCTTTCTTT
cdr3_aa: CASSLGLQEEAFF

j_call: TRBJ2-1
d_call: NA
v_call: TRBV5-1
clone_size: NA
cdr3_nt: TGCGCCAGCAGCCAAGCGGCCCCCAGAGGAGAGCAGTTCTTC
cdr3_aa: CASSQAAPRGEQFF

j_call: TRBJ2-5
d_call: TRBD2
v_call: TRBV4-1
clone_size: NA
cdr3_nt: TGCGCCAGCCGAAGCGGGGGCCAAGAGACCCAGTACTTC
cdr3_aa: CASRSGGQETQYF

j_call: TRBJ1-2
d_call: NA
v_call: TRBV5-6
clone_size: NA
cdr3_nt: TGTGCCAGCAGGGGGGGTCACTATGGCTACACCTTC
cdr3_aa: CASRGGHYGYTF

j_call: TRBJ1-2
d_call: NA
v_call: TRBV19
clone_size: once
cdr3_nt: TGTGCCAGTACCTTGAGAGGGGGAAGCAACTATGGCTACACCTTC
cdr3_aa: CASTLRGGSNYGYTF

j_call: TRBJ2-1
d_call: TRBD2
v_call: TRBV7-9
clone_size: few
cdr3_nt: TGTGCCAGCAGCCGAGGACTAGCGGGCTCCTACAATGAGCAGTTCTTC
cdr3_aa: CASSRGLAGSYNEQFF

j_call: TRBJ1-6
d_call: TRBD1
v_call: TRBV2
clone_size: NA
cdr3_nt: TGTGCCAGCAGTGGGGACAGGCAGGCTTCGGGTTCACCCCTCCACTTT
cdr3_aa: CASSGDRQASGSPLHF

j_call: TRBJ2-5
d_call: TRBD2
v_call: TRBV7-2
clone_size: NA
cdr3_nt: TGTGCCAGCAGCGACCATAGCGGGGAAGAGACCCAGTACTTC
cdr3_aa: CASSDHSGEETQYF

j_call: TRBJ2-2
d_call: NA
v_call: TRBV10-1
clone_size: NA
cdr3_nt: TGCGCCAGCAGAAACCGGGGGGTAAAGGGGGAGACCGGGGAGCTGTTTTTT
cdr3_aa: CASRNRGVKGETGELFF

j_call: TRBJ2-7
d_call: NA
v_call: TRBV6-1
clone_size: NA
cdr3_nt: TGTGCCAGCAGTGACACAGGGTTCATTGGCTACGAGCAGTACTTC
cdr3_aa: CASSDTGFIGYEQYF

j_call: TRBJ2-7
d_call: NA
v_call: TRBV11-2
clone_size: NA
cdr3_nt: TGTGCCAGCAGCTTAGCACTAGCAAAACCGTACGAGCAGTACTTC
cdr3_aa: CASSLALAKPYEQYF

j_call: TRBJ1-2
d_call: NA
v_call: TRBV5-1
clone_size: NA
cdr3_nt: TGCGCCAGCAGCCTGGGATCCAGGGTACATGGCTACACCTTC
cdr3_aa: CASSLGSRVHGYTF

j_call: TRBJ2-2
d_call: TRBD1
v_call: TRBV19
clone_size: NA
cdr3_nt: TGTGCCAGCGAGGTAGTGGGACAGGGGGCAATCGGGGAGCTGTTTTTT
cdr3_aa: CASEVVGQGAIGELFF

j_call: TRBJ1-3
d_call: NA
v_call: TRBV5-4
clone_size: NA
cdr3_nt: TGTGCCAGCAGCTTTGGCAGACTTGGAAACACCATATATTTT
cdr3_aa: CASSFGRLGNTIYF

j_call: TRBJ1-1
d_call: TRBD1
v_call: TRBV6-5
clone_size: NA
cdr3_nt: TGTGCCAGCAGTCCGCCCAGGGGGAAGAACACTGAAGCTTTCTTT
cdr3_aa: CASSPPRGKNTEAFF

j_call: TRBJ1-2
d_call: NA
v_call: TRBV7-9
clone_size: NA
cdr3_nt: TGTGCCAGCAGCCCAAGGGGTCATGGCTACACCTTC
cdr3_aa: CASSPRGHGYTF

j_call: TRBJ2-1
d_call: TRBD1
v_call: TRBV7-6
clone_size: once
cdr3_nt: TGTGCCAGCAGCTTATATACAGCAGGGACAGGGCTGTACAATGAGCAGTTCTTC
cdr3_aa: CASSLYTAGTGLYNEQFF

j_call: TRBJ1-5
d_call: TRBD1
v_call: TRBV12-3/TRBV12-4
clone_size: once
cdr3_nt: TGTGCCAGCTCAGGGGGGAGCAATCAGCCCCAGCATTTT
cdr3_aa: CASSGGSNQPQHF

j_call: TRBJ1-1
d_call: TRBD1
v_call: TRBV5-4
clone_size: NA
cdr3_nt: TGTGCCAGCAGCTTTCCAACAGGGGGCTTGACTGAAGCTTTCTTT
cdr3_aa: CASSFPTGGLTEAFF

j_call: TRBJ1-2
d_call: TRBD1
v_call: TRBV4-2
clone_size: NA
cdr3_nt: TGTGCCAGCAGCCAAGAGTCAGTAAGGGACAGTCTTGGGTACACCTTC
cdr3_aa: CASSQESVRDSLGYTF

j_call: TRBJ2-5
d_call: NA
v_call: TRBV4-1
clone_size: NA
cdr3_nt: TGCGCCAGCAGCCAAGTAGAGGGAGAGACCCAGTACTTC
cdr3_aa: CASSQVEGETQYF

j_call: TRBJ1-1
d_call: NA
v_call: TRBV7-2
clone_size: once
cdr3_nt: TGTGCCAGCAGCTTAAGGGGCGGACACCGAGACACTGAAGCTTTCTTT
cdr3_aa: CASSLRGGHRDTEAFF

j_call: TRBJ1-3
d_call: NA
v_call: TRBV27
clone_size: NA
cdr3_nt: TGTGCCAGCAGTTTGGTCGGTGGAAACACCATATATTTT
cdr3_aa: CASSLVGGNTIYF

j_call: TRBJ2-1
d_call: NA
v_call: TRBV12-3/TRBV12-4
clone_size: once
cdr3_nt: TGTGCCAGCAGCCCGACTAGCAATGAGCAGTTCTTC
cdr3_aa: CASSPTSNEQFF

j_call: TRBJ1-3
d_call: TRBD1
v_call: TRBV6-5
clone_size: NA
cdr3_nt: TGTGCCAGCAGGCTCGACAGGGGGTCTGGAAACACCATATATTTT
cdr3_aa: CASRLDRGSGNTIYF

j_call: TRBJ2-5
d_call: NA
v_call: TRBV19
clone_size: NA
cdr3_nt: TGTGCCAGTAGTATTACAGCTAGCTCGGAGACCCAGTACTTC
cdr3_aa: CASSITASSETQYF

j_call: TRBJ2-7
d_call: TRBD2
v_call: TRBV5-4
clone_size: few
cdr3_nt: TGTGCCAGCAGCTCGAGACTAGCGGGGAGAAACGAGCAGTACTTC
cdr3_aa: CASSSRLAGRNEQYF

j_call: TRBJ1-1
d_call: NA
v_call: TRBV9
clone_size: NA
cdr3_nt: TGTGCCAGCAGCGTAAGGGGGGGCACTGAAGCTTTCTTT
cdr3_aa: CASSVRGGTEAFF

j_call: TRBJ2-3
d_call: TRBD1
v_call: TRBV2
clone_size: few
cdr3_nt: TGTGCCAGCAGATCAGGGGGTGGGCGCACAGATACGCAGTATTTT
cdr3_aa: CASRSGGGRTDTQYF

j_call: TRBJ2-2
d_call: TRBD2
v_call: TRBV27
clone_size: few
cdr3_nt: TGTGCCAGCAGTCCAGAACTAGCGTACTCCACCGGGGAGCTGTTTTTT
cdr3_aa: CASSPELAYSTGELFF

j_call: TRBJ1-6
d_call: TRBD1
v_call: TRBV5-4
clone_size: NA
cdr3_nt: TGTGCCAGCAGCTTGGGGACAGGGATGAATAATTCACCCCTCCACTTT
cdr3_aa: CASSLGTGMNNSPLHF

j_call: TRBJ1-6
d_call: TRBD1
v_call: TRBV11-2
clone_size: NA
cdr3_nt: TGTGCCAGCAGCTTAGTAGGGGGCTCACCCCTCCACTTT
cdr3_aa: CASSLVGGSPLHF

j_call: TRBJ2-3
d_call: TRBD2
v_call: TRBV24-1
clone_size: NA
cdr3_nt: TGTGCCACCAGTGGCCCTCCGGACAGTATGAGCGGGGGCTCCTTGACAGATACGCAGTATTTT
cdr3_aa: CATSGPPDSMSGGSLTDTQYF

j_call: TRBJ1-1
d_call: NA
v_call: TRBV5-1
clone_size: NA
cdr3_nt: TGCGCCAGCAGCTTAGATTTGGGACAAGTGAACACTGAAGCTTTCTTT
cdr3_aa: CASSLDLGQVNTEAFF

j_call: TRBJ1-1
d_call: NA
v_call: TRBV12-3/TRBV12-4
clone_size: NA
cdr3_nt: TGTGCCACCTCGATTGAGCAGAACACTGAAGCTTTCTTT
cdr3_aa: CATSIEQNTEAFF

j_call: TRBJ1-6
d_call: NA
v_call: TRBV7-2
clone_size: NA
cdr3_nt: TGTGCCAGCACGCTCTCGGGGGGACTCTCAGGATCACCCCTCCACTTT
cdr3_aa: CASTLSGGLSGSPLHF

j_call: TRBJ1-6
d_call: TRBD1
v_call: TRBV5-6
clone_size: NA
cdr3_nt: TGTGCCAGCAGCTTAGATGGGACAGGGCATTCACCCCTCCACTTT
cdr3_aa: CASSLDGTGHSPLHF

j_call: TRBJ1-5
d_call: NA
v_call: TRBV9
clone_size: NA
cdr3_nt: TGTGCCAGCAGCGTAGGACTCAATCAGCCCCAGCATTTT
cdr3_aa: CASSVGLNQPQHF

j_call: TRBJ1-6
d_call: NA
v_call: TRBV27
clone_size: NA
cdr3_nt: TGTGCCAGCAGTTGGGCCGTGATCAATTCACCCCTCCACTTT
cdr3_aa: CASSWAVINSPLHF

j_call: TRBJ1-2
d_call: NA
v_call: TRBV12-2
clone_size: NA
cdr3_nt: TGTGCAAGTCGCTTAACTCCGCTTACCCTAAGACAGGGTTTGCTCCTGCTCTGTGGCTACACCTTC
cdr3_aa: CASRLTPLTLRQGLLLLCGYTF

j_call: TRBJ2-1
d_call: TRBD2
v_call: TRBV6-2/TRBV6-3
clone_size: NA
cdr3_nt: TGTGCCAGCAGTTACTCGATTGAGATTCTGGAAGCGGGGTTTTACAATGAGCAGTTCTTC
cdr3_aa: CASSYSIEILEAGFYNEQFF

j_call: TRBJ2-7
d_call: TRBD1
v_call: TRBV5-5
clone_size: NA
cdr3_nt: TGTGCCAGCAGATCCAGGGCAGGGGGCCCCTACGAGCAGTACTTC
cdr3_aa: CASRSRAGGPYEQYF

j_call: TRBJ2-5
d_call: TRBD2
v_call: TRBV4-1
clone_size: once
cdr3_nt: TGCGCCAGCAGCCAAGGACGGGGGGGCCGGGAGACCCAGTACTTC
cdr3_aa: CASSQGRGGRETQYF